This TCR beta chain was recovered during a study of shared clonotypes between healthy human individuals. V lost 1 base to trimming and J lost 0 bases, with 11 bases between them. Germline CDR1 GTSNPN, CDR2 SVGIG (reference sequence). This CDR3 is built from 15 residues. Study findings and constraints: Clonotype sharing across donors was expected to vary with sequencing depth.

The assay was immunoSEQ multiplex PCR, and TCRdb's table has in-frame clones only and misses some. This repertoire shows more than 2,000,000 clones, over 85% found once; its top ten account for 0.39%. About this clone itself: What it binds is not known.

Sequencing was carried out using naive CD4+ T cells from PBMCs. Subset meaning: CD45RA+ positively selected. The TCR originated in a man aged 18 to 30 in good health. Some clones in this sample may be carry-over from other donors' samples. The chain employs TRBV30 and TRBJ2-3; no firm D call. The CDR3 DNA is TGTGCCTGGAGTGAAATCGGTGCTAGCACAGATACGCAGTATTTT. It is translated as CAWSEIGASTDTQYF. Full variable domain (outside the CDR3, taken from reference TRBV30 and TRBJ2-3): SQTIHQWPATLVQPVGSPLSLECTVEGTSNPNLYWYRQAAGRGLQLLFYSVGIGQISSEVPQNLSASRPQDRQFILSSKKLLLSDSGFYLCAWSEIGASTDTQYFGPGTRLTVL.